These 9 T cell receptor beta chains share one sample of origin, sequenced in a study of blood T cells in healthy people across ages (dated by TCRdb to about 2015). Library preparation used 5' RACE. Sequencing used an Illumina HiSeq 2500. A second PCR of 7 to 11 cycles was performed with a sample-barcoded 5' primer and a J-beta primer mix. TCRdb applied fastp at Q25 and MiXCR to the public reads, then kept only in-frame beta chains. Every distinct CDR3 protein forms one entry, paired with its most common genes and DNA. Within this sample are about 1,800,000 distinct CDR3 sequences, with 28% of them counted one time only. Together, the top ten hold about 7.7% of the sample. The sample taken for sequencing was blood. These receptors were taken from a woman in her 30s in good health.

The CDR3 is CSARRGEQFF. The CDR3 DNA reads TGCAGTGCTAGGAGGGGTGAGCAGTTCTTC. V and J are TRBV20-1 and TRBJ2-1; either TRBD1 or TRBD2 may supply D (5 bases each). V lost 3 bases to trimming and J lost 9 bases, with 6 bases between them. The CDR3 is 10 amino acids. Germline V gives CDR1 DFQATT, CDR2 SNEGSKA (reference sequence).

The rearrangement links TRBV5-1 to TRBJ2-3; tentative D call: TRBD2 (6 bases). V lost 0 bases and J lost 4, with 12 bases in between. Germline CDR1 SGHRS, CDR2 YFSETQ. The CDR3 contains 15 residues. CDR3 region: CASSLGREKADTQYF. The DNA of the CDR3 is TGCGCCAGCAGCTTGGGCCGGGAGAAAGCAGATACGCAGTATTTT.

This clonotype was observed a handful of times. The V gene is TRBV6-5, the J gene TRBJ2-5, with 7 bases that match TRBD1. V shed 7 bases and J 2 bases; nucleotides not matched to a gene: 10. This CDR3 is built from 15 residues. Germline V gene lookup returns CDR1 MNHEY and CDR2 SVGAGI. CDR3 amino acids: CASTRGVRGQETQYF. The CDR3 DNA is TGTGCCAGCACCCGGGGAGTCAGGGGGCAAGAGACCCAGTACTTC.

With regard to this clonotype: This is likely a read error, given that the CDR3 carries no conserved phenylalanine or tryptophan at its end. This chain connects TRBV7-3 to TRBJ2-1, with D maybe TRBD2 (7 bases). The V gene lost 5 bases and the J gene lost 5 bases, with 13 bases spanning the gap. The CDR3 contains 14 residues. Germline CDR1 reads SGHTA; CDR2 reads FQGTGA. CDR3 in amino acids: CASSDGGLNNEQFC. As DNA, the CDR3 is TGTGCCAGCAGCGACGGGGGGCTAAACAATGAGCAGTTCTGC.

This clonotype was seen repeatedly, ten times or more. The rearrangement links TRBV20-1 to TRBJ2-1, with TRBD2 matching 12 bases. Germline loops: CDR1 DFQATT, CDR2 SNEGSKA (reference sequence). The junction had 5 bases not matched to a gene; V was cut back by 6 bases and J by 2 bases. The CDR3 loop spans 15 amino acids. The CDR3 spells CSARGLAGAYNEQFF. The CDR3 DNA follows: TGCAGTGCCCGGGGACTAGCGGGCGCCTACAATGAGCAGTTCTTC.

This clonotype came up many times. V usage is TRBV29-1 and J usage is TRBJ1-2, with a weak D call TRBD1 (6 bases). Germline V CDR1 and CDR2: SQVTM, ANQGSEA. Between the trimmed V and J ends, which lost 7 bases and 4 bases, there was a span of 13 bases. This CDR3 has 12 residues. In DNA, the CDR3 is TGCAGCGCCCAATGGGACACCTATGGCTACACCTTC. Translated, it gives CSAQWDTYGYTF. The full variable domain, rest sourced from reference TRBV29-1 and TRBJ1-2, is SAVISQKPSRDICQRGTSLTIQCQVDSQVTMMFWYRQQPGQSLTLIATANQGSEATYESGFVIDKFPISRPNLTFSTLTVSNMSPEDSSIYLCSAQWDTYGYTFGSGTRLTVV.

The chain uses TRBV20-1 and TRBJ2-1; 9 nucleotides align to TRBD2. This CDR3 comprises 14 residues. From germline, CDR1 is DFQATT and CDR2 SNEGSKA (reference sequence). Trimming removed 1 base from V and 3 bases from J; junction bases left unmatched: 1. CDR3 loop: CSARGLAVYNEQFF. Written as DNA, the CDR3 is TGCAGTGCTAGAGGACTAGCGGTCTACAATGAGCAGTTCTTC.

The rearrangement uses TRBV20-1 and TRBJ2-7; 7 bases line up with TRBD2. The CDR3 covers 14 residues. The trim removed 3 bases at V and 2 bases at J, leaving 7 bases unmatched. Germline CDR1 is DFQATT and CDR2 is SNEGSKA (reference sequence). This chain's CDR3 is CSASASGETYEQYF. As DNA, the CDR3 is TGCAGTGCTAGTGCTAGCGGAGAGACCTACGAGCAGTACTTC.

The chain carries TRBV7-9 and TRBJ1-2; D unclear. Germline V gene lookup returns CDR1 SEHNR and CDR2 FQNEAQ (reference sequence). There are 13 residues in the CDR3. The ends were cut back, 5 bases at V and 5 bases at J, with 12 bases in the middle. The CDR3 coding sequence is TGTGCCAGCAGCCGGGAGATCTCATATGGCTACACCTTC. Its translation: CASSREISYGYTF.